These T cell receptor beta chains were read from a single sample in a study of T cell responses to AZD1222 COVID-19 vaccine. Libraries were prepared by immunoSEQ multiplex PCR; TCRdb keeps only in-frame clonotypes and omits some of them. This table has 150,000 to 200,000 clones, 92% appearing once. The specimen comprised peripheral blood, sampled 28 days after the second AZD1222 dose. Source of these receptors: an adult who received the AZD1222 COVID-19 vaccine. Both conserved end residues are part of each CDR3. A D gene is named only where the DNA matches it firmly. Some rows have no size entry. The others give once, few or many, or a class for an expanded clone.

TRBD2,TRBV27,TRBJ2-5,.,CASSLTSGGGETQYF,TGTGCCAGCAGTCTAACTAGCGGGGGTGGGGAGACCCAGTACTTC
TRBD1,TRBV4-1,TRBJ2-1,.,CASSRGTGTNEQFF,TGCGCCAGCAGCCGGGGGACAGGGACGAATGAGCAGTTCTTC
.,TRBV2,TRBJ2-5,.,CASSETDGQETQYF,TGTGCCAGCAGTGAAACTGATGGCCAAGAGACCCAGTACTTC
.,TRBV6-6,TRBJ1-3,.,CASTPVGWGNTIYF,TGTGCCAGCACCCCCGTCGGGTGGGGAAACACCATATATTTT
TRBD2,TRBV7-2,TRBJ2-7,.,CASSLDRGGGYEQYF,TGTGCCAGCAGCTTAGATCGGGGGGGAGGCTACGAGCAGTACTTC
.,TRBV27,TRBJ2-2,few,CASSLSVWDTVTGELFF,TGTGCCAGCAGTTTATCGGTCTGGGACACAGTCACCGGGGAGCTGTTTTTT
.,TRBV18,TRBJ1-2,.,CASSLRGEAYGYTF,TGTGCCAGCTCTCTGAGAGGGGAGGCCTATGGCTACACCTTC
.,TRBV7-2,TRBJ2-7,.,CASSSPGQSSYEQYF,TGTGCCAGCAGCTCTCCGGGACAAAGCTCCTACGAGCAGTACTTC
.,TRBV10-3,TRBJ1-1,few,CAISESGSNTEAFF,TGTGCCATCAGTGAGTCTGGAAGTAACACTGAAGCTTTCTTT
.,TRBV10-3,TRBJ1-2,.,CAISEGRYYGYTF,TGTGCCATCAGTGAGGGACGGTACTATGGCTACACCTTC
.,TRBV6-1,TRBJ2-7,.,CASSEVGSRYF,TGTGCCAGCAGTGAAGTAGGGTCGAGGTACTTC
.,TRBV3-1/TRBV3-2,TRBJ1-2,.,CASSQGAQGYGYTF,TGTGCCAGCAGCCAAGGGGCGCAGGGGTATGGCTACACCTTC
TRBD1,TRBV2,TRBJ1-1,once,CASQDRATEAFF,TGTGCCAGCCAGGACAGGGCCACTGAAGCTTTCTTT
.,TRBV7-2,TRBJ1-2,.,CASSLVSGPFYGYTF,TGTGCCAGCAGCTTAGTGAGCGGCCCCTTCTATGGCTACACCTTC
.,TRBV30,TRBJ1-2,.,CAWSVARYYGYTF,TGTGCCTGGAGTGTAGCCAGGTACTATGGCTACACCTTC
.,TRBV3-1/TRBV3-2,TRBJ1-1,.,CASSPLRGNTEAFF,TGTGCCAGCAGCCCTCTCAGGGGGAACACTGAAGCTTTCTTT
TRBD2,TRBV29-1,TRBJ2-5,medium-sized,CSVAGLAGGETQYF,TGCAGCGTTGCAGGACTAGCCGGGGGAGAGACCCAGTACTTC
.,TRBV5-1,TRBJ2-7,.,CASSLGGRSYEQYF,TGCGCCAGCAGCTTGGGAGGAAGGTCCTACGAGCAGTACTTC
.,TRBV5-6,TRBJ1-1,.,CASSLAHGAPNTEAFF,TGTGCCAGCAGCTTGGCCCACGGGGCCCCGAACACTGAAGCTTTCTTT
.,TRBV18,TRBJ1-1,few,CASSPPGRTIEAFF,TGTGCCAGCTCACCACCGGGACGTACCATTGAAGCTTTCTTT
TRBD1,TRBV7-8,TRBJ2-1,.,CASSLTRQGSSYNEQFF,TGTGCCAGCAGCTTAACTCGACAGGGGTCATCCTACAATGAGCAGTTCTTC
.,TRBV5-5,TRBJ1-2,.,CASSSSPTGSPLGGYTF,TGTGCCAGCAGCTCATCACCCACAGGGTCTCCTCTTGGTGGCTACACCTTC
.,TRBV6-5,TRBJ1-1,.,CASSYRGMNTEAFF,TGTGCCAGCAGTTACAGGGGTATGAACACTGAAGCTTTCTTT
TRBD1,TRBV7-8,TRBJ1-2,.,CASSLRDRTNYGYTF,TGTGCCAGCAGCCTCCGGGACAGGACGAACTATGGCTACACCTTC
.,TRBV5-6,TRBJ1-2,.,CASSLPGSQYGYTF,TGTGCCAGCAGCTTGCCAGGGTCACAGTATGGCTACACCTTC
TRBD1,TRBV5-1,TRBJ1-2,.,CASSPQPSTGTGLDYGYTF,TGCGCCAGCAGCCCTCAGCCCTCCACCGGGACAGGGTTGGACTATGGCTACACCTTC
.,TRBV19,TRBJ1-5,once,CATSSPPFDGSNQPQHF,TGTGCCACCTCCTCCCCCCCGTTTGATGGGAGCAATCAGCCCCAGCATTTT
.,TRBV13,TRBJ2-4,.,CASSLGDRLAKNIQYF,TGTGCCAGCAGCTTAGGGGATAGACTAGCCAAAAACATTCAGTACTTC
.,TRBV27,TRBJ1-5,.,CASSWDGHQPQHF,TGTGCCAGCAGTTGGGACGGACATCAGCCCCAGCATTTT
TRBD1,TRBV9,TRBJ1-4,.,CASSVGDRGQDKLFF,TGTGCCAGCAGCGTAGGCGACAGGGGGCAGGATAAACTGTTTTTT
TRBD1,TRBV19,TRBJ1-1,.,CASSIGQGKAEAFF,TGTGCCAGTAGTATTGGACAGGGGAAGGCTGAAGCTTTCTTT
TRBD2,TRBV19,TRBJ2-3,.,CASSIGAGGLTDTQYF,TGTGCCAGTAGTATAGGAGCGGGGGGCCTCACAGATACGCAGTATTTT
.,TRBV6-5,TRBJ1-2,.,CASSRFRVGHGGYTF,TGTGCCAGCAGTCGTTTTCGGGTGGGGCATGGAGGCTACACCTTC
.,TRBV12-5,TRBJ1-5,.,CASGPPNRVTGQPQHF,TGTGCTAGTGGTCCCCCAAACAGGGTTACGGGTCAGCCCCAGCATTTT
.,TRBV12-5,TRBJ1-5,once,CASGSYGTVEKPQHF,TGTGCTAGTGGTTCCTATGGGACGGTGGAGAAGCCCCAGCATTTT
.,TRBV6-5,TRBJ1-2,.,CASSEGAYGYTF,TGTGCCAGCAGCGAGGGAGCCTATGGCTACACCTTC
.,TRBV6-5,TRBJ1-3,.,CASKRADGNTIYF,TGTGCCAGCAAAAGGGCAGATGGAAACACCATATATTTT
.,TRBV19,TRBJ2-7,.,CASSIVGGHSYEQYF,TGTGCCAGTAGTATAGTCGGGGGACACTCCTACGAGCAGTACTTC
TRBD2,TRBV9,TRBJ2-3,once,CASSVQAGGQGTQYF,TGTGCCAGCAGCGTACAAGCGGGGGGGCAGGGTACGCAGTATTTT
.,TRBV27,TRBJ1-4,.,CASSWGEKLFF,TGTGCCAGCAGTTGGGGGGAAAAACTGTTTTTT
.,TRBV5-6,TRBJ1-1,.,CASSLAAGREAFF,TGTGCCAGCAGCTTGGCCGCCGGTAGAGAAGCTTTCTTT
TRBD1,TRBV7-9,TRBJ1-4,.,CASSARTGRLFF,TGTGCCAGCAGCGCCCGGACAGGACGACTGTTTTTT
TRBD1,TRBV19,TRBJ1-6,.,CAVSGTGTSPLHF,TGTGCCGTAAGCGGGACAGGGACTTCACCCCTCCACTTT
.,TRBV5-1,TRBJ1-1,.,CASTPGRGGNTEAFF,TGCGCCAGCACTCCAGGGAGGGGAGGGAACACTGAAGCTTTCTTT
.,TRBV27,TRBJ1-4,.,CASSSISSIRERATNEKLFF,TGTGCCAGCAGTTCAATTTCGAGTATTAGGGAGCGAGCAACTAATGAAAAACTGTTTTTT
.,TRBV28,TRBJ1-3,once,CASSLRTSPSSGNTIYF,TGTGCCAGCAGTCTCCGGACATCCCCTAGCTCTGGAAACACCATATATTTT
.,TRBV6-5,TRBJ1-4,.,CASSKQEGYEKLFF,TGTGCCAGCAGCAAGCAGGAGGGGTATGAAAAACTGTTTTTT
.,TRBV7-2,TRBJ2-1,.,CASSLGLASNEQFF,TGTGCCAGCAGCTTAGGGCTAGCGTCCAATGAGCAGTTCTTC
TRBD1,TRBV9,TRBJ1-3,.,CASSQLTGGAGNTIYF,TGTGCCAGCAGCCAACTAACAGGGGGCGCGGGAAACACCATATATTTT
TRBD1,TRBV7-9,TRBJ1-1,.,CASSLGQGANTEAFF,TGTGCCAGCAGCTTAGGCCAGGGGGCGAACACTGAAGCTTTCTTT
TRBD2,TRBV19,TRBJ2-1,.,CASRVASGGNNEQFF,TGTGCCAGTCGCGTGGCTAGCGGGGGAAACAATGAGCAGTTCTTC
.,TRBV4-1,TRBJ2-7,.,CASSQDRYQGGSYEQYF,TGCGCCAGCAGCCAAGATAGGTACCAGGGTGGGTCCTACGAGCAGTACTTC
TRBD1,TRBV4-1,TRBJ2-1,.,CASSPWTGINEQFF,TGCGCCAGCAGCCCCTGGACAGGGATCAATGAGCAGTTCTTC
.,TRBV6-2/TRBV6-3,TRBJ2-7,.,CASSSALRDTGYEQYF,TGTGCCAGCAGTTCTGCCTTGAGGGACACCGGCTACGAGCAGTACTTC
.,TRBV30,TRBJ2-7,.,CAWSPGDQGIEQYF,TGTGCCTGGAGTCCGGGGGACCAGGGGATCGAGCAGTACTTC